The 26 T cell receptor beta chains given below trace back to one sample, sequenced in a study of tumor-infiltrating lymphocytes in localized non-small cell lung cancer. Data came from immunoSEQ multiplex PCR; TCRdb stores just in-frame clones and leaves some out. The sample yields about 9,200 clones, 81% seen once. The sample comprised uninvolved lung tissue not adjacent to the tumor. The receptors derive from a human donor with non-small cell lung cancer.

This chain uses TRBV7-9 with TRBJ2-3, with TRBD1 identical over 9 bases. The CDR3 spans 17 residues. Germline V gene data show CDR1 as SEHNR and CDR2 as FQNEAQ (reference sequence). Trimming took 4 bases from V and 2 from J; bases not matched to a gene: 10. In nucleotides, the CDR3 is TGTGCCAGCAGCTCCGGACAGGGGAATGGTAACACAGATACGCAGTATTTT. This translates into CASSSGQGNGNTDTQYF.

The chain recombines TRBV9 with TRBJ2-3; D gene ambiguous. Trimming removed 5 bases at V and 2 bases at J, with 3 bases between. The CDR3 is 11 residues long. Germline lookup yields CDR1 SGDLS and CDR2 YYNGEE. The CDR3 is CASSATDTQYF. The CDR3 nucleotides are TGTGCCAGCAGTGCCACAGATACGCAGTATTTT.

The chain couples TRBV30 to TRBJ1-5, with 9 bases that match TRBD1. V gave up 3 bases and J gave up 6 bases; unmatched junction bases: 3. Germline CDR1 and CDR2: GTSNPN and SVGIG (reference sequence). The CDR3 sequence is 13 residues long. This CDR3 is CAWRTGGSQPQHF. In DNA, the CDR3 is TGTGCCTGGAGGACAGGGGGATCTCAGCCCCAGCATTTT.

This clone was counted a few times. V gene TRBV4-2 combines with J gene TRBJ2-7; 8 positions agree with TRBD1. The V and J ends lost 0 bases and 0 bases, in that order; junction bases with no gene match: 7. This CDR3 has 17 residues. CDR1 is LGHNA, CDR2 YNFKEQ, per germline. The CDR3, as DNA: TGTGCCAGCAGCCAAGAGCAACAGGGGGTTTTCTCCTACGAGCAGTACTTC. Its protein is CASSQEQQGVFSYEQYF.

V gene TRBV7-2 combines with J gene TRBJ2-2; D uncertain. The V and J ends lost 5 bases and 6 bases respectively, with 16 bases between them. The germline CDR1 and CDR2 sequences are SGHTA and FQGNSA. The CDR3 contains 15 residues. The CDR3 loop reads CASSPGRTEAGELFF. CDR3 coding DNA: TGTGCCAGCAGCCCCGGACGGACCGAGGCCGGGGAGCTGTTTTTT.

The J gene is TRBJ2-5, the V gene TRBV7-3, with D tentatively TRBD1 (6 bases). This CDR3 spans 13 amino acids. Germline V gives CDR1 SGHTA, CDR2 FQGTGA. V lost 5 bases and J 2 bases, leaving 9 bases between the germline ends. The CDR3 DNA sequence: TGTGCCAGCAGCCGGACAGCTCAAGAGACCCAGTACTTC. Translating gives CASSRTAQETQYF.

The rearrangement joins TRBV7-9 to TRBJ2-5, with D maybe TRBD2 (5 bases). V lost 5 bases and J lost 4, with 14 bases in between. From germline, CDR1 is SEHNR and CDR2 FQNEAQ (reference sequence). CDR3 length equals 14 residues. The CDR3 loop is CASSHTASGETQYF. The CDR3 DNA is TGTGCCAGCAGCCACACGGCCAGCGGAGAGACCCAGTACTTC.

This chain joins TRBV28 and TRBJ2-7; D gene ambiguous. Germline CDR1 and CDR2: MDHEN and SYDVKM. The CDR3 has 13 amino acids. Trimming pared 10 bases from V and 6 bases from J, leaving 19 bases between. The CDR3: CAIASLPHPEQYF. CDR3 sequence (DNA): TGTGCCATCGCGTCCCTACCGCACCCCGAGCAGTACTTC.

This rearrangement joins TRBV28 to TRBJ2-2; D gene unclear. The CDR3 sequence is 11 residues long. Germline V gene sequence: CDR1 MDHEN, CDR2 SYDVKM. The V end lost 5 bases, the J end lost 8 bases, and 6 bases lay between the germline ends. The CDR3 region has the DNA TGTGCCAGCAGTCTGCGTGGGGAGCTGTTTTTT. Encoded protein: CASSLRGELFF.

This clone was detected only once. DNA for the CDR3: TGTGCCAGCAGCGAAGGACTAGCGGATACGAACACCGGGGAGCTGTTTTTT. Its protein product is CASSEGLADTNTGELFF. J is TRBJ2-2 and V is TRBV9; TRBD2 agrees at 10 bases. The junction had 5 bases not matched to a gene; V was cut back by 3 bases and J by 0 bases. The germline V gene encodes CDR1 SGDLS and CDR2 YYNGEE. The CDR3 is made up of 17 amino acids.

This clone is medium-sized within its sample. The rearrangement joins TRBV10-3 to TRBJ2-7; the D gene is possibly TRBD1 (5 bases). From germline, CDR1 is ENHRY and CDR2 SYGVKD. The V and J ends lost 10 bases and 1 base respectively, with 11 bases between them. This CDR3 is 12 amino acids long. In DNA form, the CDR3 reads TGTGCCAACCAGGGAAGGTCCTACGAGCAGTACTTC. Translation gives CANQGRSYEQYF.

The chain employs TRBV2 and TRBJ1-5, with unresolved D. The CDR3 totals 16 residues. The V end was cut by 1 base, the J end by 1 base, with 11 bases between. Germline V lookup: CDR1 SNHLY, CDR2 FYNNEI. CDR3 in amino acids: CASSEVGLESNQPQHF. The CDR3 DNA follows: TGTGCCAGCAGTGAAGTAGGCCTCGAAAGCAATCAGCCCCAGCATTTT.

CDR3 coding DNA: TGTGCCAGCAGCTTTTGGACAGGGTCACATAGCAATCAGCCCCAGCATTTT. Amino acid sequence: CASSFWTGSHSNQPQHF. The V call is TRBV5-6, the J call TRBJ1-5; TRBD1 aligns across 8 bases. CDR1 is SGHDT and CDR2 is YYEEEE in the germline V gene. The CDR3 covers 17 residues. V shed 2 bases and J 0 bases; nucleotides not matched to a gene: 7.

This rearrangement joins TRBV5-8 to TRBJ1-1, with 7 bases identical to TRBD1. Germline loops: CDR1 SGHTS, CDR2 YDEGEE. The CDR3 length is 16 residues. V lost 3 bases, J lost 1 base, and 9 bases stayed unmatched. The CDR3 coding sequence is TGTGCCAGCAGCTGGGCGGCGACAGGGACGAACACTGAAGCTTTCTTT. It codes for CASSWAATGTNTEAFF.

This clone has a handful of counts. This chain connects TRBV5-4 to TRBJ2-3, with D tentatively TRBD2 (5 bases). The CDR3 sequence is 15 residues long. The V end lost 0 bases, the J end lost 4 bases, and 12 bases lay between the germline ends. Looked up from germline, CDR1 is SGHNT and CDR2 is YYREEE (reference sequence). The CDR3 region is CASSLAGSSADTQYF. CDR3 in DNA: TGTGCCAGCAGCTTGGCGGGGAGTTCTGCAGATACGCAGTATTTT.

V gene TRBV27 combines with J gene TRBJ2-5; the match to TRBD1 covers 7 bases. The CDR3 runs 14 residues. Germline V gives CDR1 MNHEY, CDR2 SMNVEV (reference sequence). Trimming took 8 bases from V and 3 from J; bases not matched to a gene: 9. CDR3 sequence (DNA): TGTGCCAGCTCTTCCGGGACAGAAAAAGAGACCCAGTACTTC. Its protein is CASSSGTEKETQYF.

The J gene is TRBJ1-1, the V gene TRBV15; D is possibly TRBD1 (5 bases). With 0 bases removed from V and 10 bases from J, the gap between germline ends came to 18 bases. From germline, CDR1 is LNHNV and CDR2 YYDKDF (reference sequence). CDR3 size: 15 residues. The CDR3 sequence: CATSRERRGAEGAFF. CDR3 DNA: TGTGCCACCAGCAGAGAAAGGAGGGGCGCAGAGGGAGCTTTCTTT. Using reference TRBV15 and TRBJ1-1 for the parts outside the CDR3, the full variable domain is DAMVIQNPRYQVTQFGKPVTLSCSQTLNHNVMYWYQQKSSQAPKLLFHYYDKDFNNEADTPDNFQSRRPNTSFCFLDIRSPGLGDTAMYLCATSRERRGAEGAFFGQGTRLTVV.

This chain connects TRBV6-1 to TRBJ2-2; weak D call: TRBD1 (6 bases). Germline V lookup: CDR1 MNHNS, CDR2 SASEGT. This CDR3 is 15 amino acids long. V lost 7 bases to trimming and J lost 4 bases, with 16 bases between them. The CDR3 region is CASNPEQGITGELFF. CDR3 sequence (DNA): TGTGCCAGCAACCCTGAACAGGGAATCACCGGGGAGCTGTTTTTT.

The chain uses TRBV19 and TRBJ2-2; D assignment may be TRBD1 or TRBD2 (5 bases each). V dropped 7 bases and J dropped 4 bases, with 19 bases sitting between them. Looked up from germline, CDR1 is LNHDA and CDR2 is SQIVND (reference sequence). This CDR3 spans 16 amino acids. CDR3 region: CASTIGPGPLTGELFF. The CDR3 DNA follows: TGTGCCAGTACTATCGGACCGGGACCTCTCACCGGGGAGCTGTTTTTT.

The chain links TRBV6-5 to TRBJ1-6; D unresolved. The CDR3 is 13 residues long. Germline V lookup: CDR1 MNHEY, CDR2 SVGAGI. V was trimmed by 7 bases and J by 3 bases, leaving 7 bases between them. In DNA, the CDR3 is TGTGCCAGCAAAGACTACTATAATTCACCCCTCCACTTT. Protein sequence: CASKDYYNSPLHF.

V and J are TRBV5-6 and TRBJ2-7; D may correspond to TRBD1 or TRBD2 (5 bases each). V gave up 3 bases and J gave up 7 bases, with 20 bases separating them. Germline V CDR1 and CDR2: SGHDT, YYEEEE. The CDR3 is made up of 15 amino acids. CDR3 protein: CASSSRWDGPWEQYF. The DNA for the CDR3 is TGTGCCAGCAGCTCTCGGTGGGACGGTCCCTGGGAGCAGTACTTC. Full variable domain (missing parts from reference TRBV5-6 and TRBJ2-7): DAGVTQSPTHLIKTRGQQVTLRCSPKSGHDTVSWYQQALGQGPQFIFQYYEEEERQRGNFPDRFSGHQFPNYSSELNVNALLLGDSALYLCASSSRWDGPWEQYFGPGTRLTVT.

There are a few counts of this clone. V usage is TRBV11-2 and J usage is TRBJ2-1, with 8 bases fitting TRBD2. The trim removed 0 bases at V and 6 bases at J, leaving 13 bases unmatched. From germline, CDR1 is SGHAT and CDR2 FQNNGV. The CDR3 contains 18 residues. The DNA of the CDR3 is TGTGCCAGCAGCTTAGAATTGGGACTAGTCTCAGGAGGCAATGAGCAGTTCTTC. Its protein is CASSLELGLVSGGNEQFF.

The rearrangement uses TRBV29-1 and TRBJ1-1; no clear D. V was trimmed by 7 bases and J by 3 bases, leaving 15 bases between them. There are 13 residues in the CDR3. Germline-derived CDR1 and CDR2 are SQVTM and ANQGSEA. The CDR3 sequence: CSARLGTHTEAFF. DNA for the CDR3: TGCAGCGCCCGCCTGGGAACCCACACTGAAGCTTTCTTT.

The chain has TRBV2 and TRBJ2-7; D is unresolved. In germline, CDR1 is SNHLY, CDR2 FYNNEI. Trimming pared 7 bases from V and 4 bases from J, leaving 8 bases between. The CDR3 length is 11 residues. CDR3 in DNA: TGTGCCAGCAATCAGATTTACGAGCAGTACTTC. It is translated as CASNQIYEQYF.

This chain uses TRBV5-8 with TRBJ2-7; 9 bases are a match to TRBD2. The germline gives CDR1 SGHTS, CDR2 YDEGEE. V shed 0 bases, J shed 5 bases, and the junction held 9 bases outside the gene matches. The CDR3 spans 16 residues. CDR3: CASSLGTSAKRNEQYF. The CDR3 DNA is TGTGCCAGCAGCTTGGGGACTAGCGCCAAGAGAAACGAGCAGTACTTC.

The chain joins TRBV2 to TRBJ1-2; D may be TRBD1 (6 bases). V was cut by 0 bases and J by 1 base, with 12 bases left in between. Germline CDR1 reads SNHLY; CDR2 reads FYNNEI. This CDR3 has 16 amino acids. In DNA form, the CDR3 reads TGTGCCAGCAGTGAAGCGCTTCGGGGACATAACTATGGCTACACCTTC. Protein product: CASSEALRGHNYGYTF.